The sequence of this T cell receptor beta chain was determined in a study of identical twins. TCRdb re-analysed the 5' RACE reads in MiXCR, keeping a single row per CDR3 protein. The repertoire holds about 700,000 distinct CDR3 sequences, with around 6% as singletons. Study-wide results and caveats: Cord blood beta clonotypes that were abundant carried fewer insertions, and memory repertoires showed no such trend.

The CDR3 is 19 residues long. Trimming cost V 0 bases and J 9 bases, with 28 bases left between them. Germline CDR1 and CDR2: SGHRS and YFSETQ. This clonotype was seen only a few times. Its antigen is unidentified. The chain carries TRBV5-1 and TRBJ2-4; either TRBD1 or TRBD2 may supply D (5 bases each). Sequenced sample: naive T cells sorted from blood. This TCR derives from a man between 18 and 35 years old in good health. CDR3: CASSLVLGGTVRTLCIQYF. The CDR3 DNA is TGCGCCAGCAGCTTGGTTCTTGGTGGGACGGTCCGAACGCTATGCATTCAGTACTTC.